The 14 T cell receptor beta chains below all came from one sample that was sequenced in a study of shared clonotypes between healthy human individuals. The table came from immunoSEQ multiplex PCR; TCRdb's copy has only in-frame clones and leaves some out. The table records millions of clones, 93% of them present only once. Source material: naive CD4+ T cells from PBMCs. Subset: CD45RA+ positively selected. Source of these receptors: a young man in good health. Some clones in this sample may be carry-over from other donors' samples.

The chain is built from TRBV6-5 and TRBJ1-3; tentatively, D is TRBD1 (6 bases). This CDR3 contains 14 residues. Per germline, CDR1 MNHEY and CDR2 SVGAGI. Trimming took off 6 bases at V and 0 bases at J, with 9 bases between the two ends. This chain's CDR3 is CASRQGFSGNTIYF. In DNA, the CDR3 is TGTGCCAGCAGACAGGGATTCTCTGGAAACACCATATATTTT.

This CDR3 is CSYSAGTEAFF. The CDR3 bases are TGCAGTTACAGCGCGGGGACTGAAGCTTTCTTT. The genes are TRBV29-1 and TRBJ1-1; no firm D call. Germline lookup yields CDR1 SQVTM and CDR2 ANQGSEA. The CDR3 is 11 residues long.

The V gene is TRBV19, the J gene TRBJ1-5; D perhaps matches TRBD1 (6 bases). V was shortened by 7 bases and J by 2 bases, with 12 bases between the two germline ends. Germline values: CDR1 LNHDA, CDR2 SQIVND (reference sequence). CDR3 length equals 14 residues. The CDR3 DNA is TGTGCCAGTACCCCTGCAGGGGGCAATCAGCCCCAGCATTTT. Residues: CASTPAGGNQPQHF.

The chain combines TRBV7-9 with TRBJ2-1, with 14 bases lining up with TRBD2. The length of the CDR3 is 15 residues. CDR1 and CDR2 (germline): SEHNR, FQNEAQ (reference sequence). V lost 5 bases, J lost 11 bases, and 8 bases stayed unmatched. The CDR3 region is CASSRGLAGGGKQFF. CDR3 nucleotide sequence: TGTGCCAGCAGCCGCGGACTAGCGGGGGGCGGGAAGCAGTTCTTC.

This clone occurred once. This chain joins TRBV2 and TRBJ2-4, with D possibly matching TRBD2 (6 bases). The V end was cut by 1 base, the J end by 0 bases, with 7 bases between. Per germline, CDR1 SNHLY and CDR2 FYNNEI. CDR3 length equals 15 residues. The chain's CDR3 is CASSEEGLAKNIQYF. As DNA, the CDR3 is TGTGCCAGCAGTGAAGAGGGACTAGCCAAAAACATTCAGTACTTC.

The V and J genes are TRBV5-8 and TRBJ2-7; maybe TRBD1 (5 bases). V lost 0 bases to trimming and J lost 0 bases, with 22 bases between them. Germline V lookup: CDR1 SGHTS, CDR2 YDEGEE. CDR3 length: 19 residues. The CDR3 is CASSLVSLKQGRSSYEQYF. The CDR3 DNA reads as TGTGCCAGCAGCTTGGTGAGTTTAAAGCAGGGCCGCTCCTCCTACGAGCAGTACTTC.

This clone was counted a single time. This chain links TRBV6-4 with TRBJ2-7, with 13 bases lining up with TRBD2. The CDR3 runs 13 residues. The junction had 0 bases not matched to a gene; V was cut back by 4 bases and J by 6 bases. Germline V gene data show CDR1 as MRHNA and CDR2 as SNTAGT. The CDR3 region is CASSGLAGGEQYF. The CDR3 nucleotides read TGTGCCAGCAGTGGACTAGCGGGAGGCGAGCAGTACTTC.

The V call is TRBV27, the J call TRBJ1-4; D is undetermined. Germline-derived CDR1 and CDR2 are MNHEY and SMNVEV (reference sequence). Trimming left V 5 bases short and J 10 bases short, with 20 bases between. This CDR3 comprises 15 residues. CDR3 DNA: TGTGCCAGCAGTCCCATTGCCGACACGGCCCCAAAACTGTTTTTT. Translation: CASSPIADTAPKLFF.

This chain's CDR3 is CASSMLDEQFF. In DNA, the CDR3 is TGTGCCAGTAGTATGTTGGATGAGCAGTTCTTC. The chain combines TRBV19 with TRBJ2-1; unclear D gene. CDR3 length: 11 amino acids. Germline CDR1 LNHDA, CDR2 SQIVND (reference sequence). Trimming removed 3 bases at V and 8 bases at J, with 5 bases between.

The CDR3 loop is CASSSWTGMGETQYF. In nucleotides, the CDR3 is TGTGCCAGCAGCTCATGGACAGGGATGGGGGAGACCCAGTACTTC. V is TRBV7-2 and J is TRBJ2-5; 8 nucleotides match TRBD1. CDR3 size: 15 residues. J gave up 5 bases and V 4 bases, and 9 bases lay outside the gene matches. In germline, CDR1 is SGHTA, CDR2 FQGNSA.

The chain recombines TRBV6-5 with TRBJ2-5; tentatively, D is TRBD1 (6 bases). Germline CDR1 is MNHEY and CDR2 is SVGAGI. Trimming cost V 2 bases and J 3 bases, with 7 bases left between them. There are 13 residues in the CDR3. This CDR3 is CASSYKGEETQYF. In DNA, the CDR3 is TGTGCCAGCAGTTACAAGGGGGAAGAGACCCAGTACTTC.

V is TRBV14 and J is TRBJ2-7; D perhaps matches TRBD2 (5 bases). There are 13 residues in the CDR3. Germline V lookup: CDR1 SGHDN, CDR2 FVKESK. The V and J ends lost 0 bases and 5 bases respectively, with 8 bases between them. The CDR3 reads CASSQEPGNEQYF. The CDR3 DNA is TGTGCCAGCAGCCAAGAACCCGGGAACGAGCAGTACTTC.

The rearrangement links TRBV25-1 to TRBJ2-3; D may be TRBD1 (6 bases). Trimming left V 6 bases short and J 0 bases short, with 10 bases between. The germline gives CDR1 MGHDK, CDR2 SYGVNS. CDR3 size: 14 residues. The CDR3 nucleotides read TGTGCCAGCAGCCGGACAGCTAGCACAGATACGCAGTATTTT. It specifies CASSRTASTDTQYF. Based on the CDR3 plus reference TRBV25-1 and TRBJ2-3, the full variable domain is EADIYQTPRYLVIGTGKKITLECSQTMGHDKMYWYQQDPGMELHLIHYSYGVNSTEKGDLSSESTVSRIRTEHFPLTLESARPSHTSQYLCASSRTASTDTQYFGPGTRLTVL.

The chain joins TRBV9 to TRBJ2-1; 9 nucleotides align to TRBD2. Trimming at V came to 4 bases and at J to 4 bases, leaving 6 bases not matched to a gene. Germline CDR1 SGDLS, CDR2 YYNGEE. The CDR3 extends over 15 amino acids. CDR3 residues: CASSTRLAAYNEQFF. CDR3 DNA sequence: TGTGCCAGCAGCACGCGACTAGCGGCGTACAATGAGCAGTTCTTC.